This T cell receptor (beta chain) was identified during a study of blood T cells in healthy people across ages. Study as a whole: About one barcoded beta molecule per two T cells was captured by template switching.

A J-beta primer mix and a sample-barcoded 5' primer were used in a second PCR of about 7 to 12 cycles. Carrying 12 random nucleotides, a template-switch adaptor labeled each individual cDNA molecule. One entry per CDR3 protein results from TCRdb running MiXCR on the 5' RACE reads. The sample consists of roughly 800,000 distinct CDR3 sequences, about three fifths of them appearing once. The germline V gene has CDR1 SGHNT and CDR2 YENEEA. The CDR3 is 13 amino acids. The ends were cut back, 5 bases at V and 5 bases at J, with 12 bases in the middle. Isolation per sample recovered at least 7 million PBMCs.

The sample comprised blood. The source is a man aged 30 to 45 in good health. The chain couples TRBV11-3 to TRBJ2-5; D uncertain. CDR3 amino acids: CASSKVGGETQYF. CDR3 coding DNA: TGTGCCAGCAGCAAGGTCGGTGGTGAGACCCAGTACTTC.